The rows below give T cell receptor beta chains drawn from one sample of a study of cytomegalovirus exposure and HLA in healthy donors. The table came from immunoSEQ multiplex PCR; TCRdb's copy has only in-frame clones and leaves some out. The data show 130,000 to 150,000 clones, 89% seen once. Specimen: PBMCs. The receptors originated from a woman aged 18-29 years in good health and CMV-seropositive. CDR3s include the opening cysteine and the closing phenylalanine or tryptophan. Fields, in order: V gene, D gene, J gene, clone size, CDR3 DNA, CDR3 protein. The D gene is left open where the match is weak. Clone size is given for some rows only: seen once, a few or many times, or a class if the clone is expanded.

TRBV7-6	.	TRBJ1-3	once	TGTGCCAGCAGCTTAGTTGCGGGATCTGGAAACACCATATATTTT	CASSLVAGSGNTIYF
TRBV25-1	.	TRBJ2-5	once	TGTGCCAGCAGTGGAAAAATGGCAGGGTATCAAGAGACCCAGTACTTC	CASSGKMAGYQETQYF
TRBV7-9	TRBD1	TRBJ2-7	once	TGTGCCAGCAGCTTATGGGACAGCCCCTACGAGCAGTACTTC	CASSLWDSPYEQYF
TRBV9	.	TRBJ1-4	.	TGTGCCAGCAGTGGGCCAGAGGAAAAACTGTTTTTT	CASSGPEEKLFF
TRBV5-4	TRBD2	TRBJ2-5	.	TGTGCCAGCAGCGCCTTAGCGGGGGGTGAGACCCAGTACTTC	CASSALAGGETQYF
TRBV19	.	TRBJ1-2	.	TGTGCCAGTAGTATGGAGGAGATTAACTATGGCTACACCTTC	CASSMEEINYGYTF
TRBV7-2	TRBD2	TRBJ2-7	.	TGTGCCAGCAGCTTATCAAAGGGACTAGTTTACGAGCAGTACTTC	CASSLSKGLVYEQYF
TRBV6-6	.	TRBJ2-1	.	TGTGCCAGCTGTCGGGGAAATGAGCAGTTCTTC	CASCRGNEQFF
TRBV28	TRBD1	TRBJ1-2	.	TGTGCCAGCAGTTTTCCTAGGGGGCTAAGAGGCTACACCTTC	CASSFPRGLRGYTF
TRBV25-1	TRBD2	TRBJ2-3	few	TGTGCCAGCAGTCTCGGGAGGGGAGGAAGAGATACGCAGTATTTT	CASSLGRGGRDTQYF
TRBV7-9	TRBD2	TRBJ2-1	.	TGTGCCAGCAGCTTAAGTCGCAGCCCGGCGCGGGGGGGCCCTGAGCAGTTCTTC	CASSLSRSPARGGPEQFF
TRBV21-1	.	TRBJ1-1	.	TGTGCCAGCAGCAAAGATCCGGGTAGCACTGAAGCTTTCTTT	CASSKDPGSTEAFF
TRBV6-5	TRBD1	TRBJ2-7	.	TGTGCCAGCAGTTTCGACAGGGGGCTCCGAGAGCAGTACTTC	CASSFDRGLREQYF
TRBV28	.	TRBJ2-7	.	TGTGCCAGCAGTCGCCTGGCCCCCGCAAAACAGTACTTC	CASSRLAPAKQYF
TRBV28	TRBD1	TRBJ2-7	.	TGTGCCAGCAGTCCGGGACAGGGCGAGCAGTACTTC	CASSPGQGEQYF
TRBV28	.	TRBJ1-3	.	TGTGCCAGCCGAGACAATACTGGAAACACCATATATTTT	CASRDNTGNTIYF